This is a list of T cell receptor beta chains from one sample in a study of shared clonotypes between healthy human individuals. The data were produced by immunoSEQ multiplex PCR, yet TCRdb's version contains in-frame clones alone and is incomplete. The data show some 1,400,000 clones, with approximately 97% seen just once and roughly 1.2% held by the top ten. Input material: naive CD4+ T cells sorted from blood. The receptors shown here come from a man aged 25 to 40 in good health. Each CDR3 is given with its conserved first and last residue. D genes are given only for firm matches. Some rows have no size entry. The others give once, few or many, or a class for an expanded clone.

d_gene	abundance	v_gene	j_gene	CDR3aa	CDR3nt
TRBD2	-	TRBV9	TRBJ2-1	CASSVDPSGFDEQFF	TGTGCCAGCAGCGTAGATCCTAGCGGGTTCGATGAGCAGTTCTTC
TRBD1	-	TRBV6-5	TRBJ1-1	CASANRRTGVTEAFF	TGTGCCAGCGCCAATCGGAGGACAGGGGTAACTGAAGCTTTCTTT
-	-	TRBV5-1	TRBJ1-1	CASSLATLNTEAFF	TGCGCCAGCAGCTTGGCCACGCTGAACACTGAAGCTTTCTTT
TRBD2	-	TRBV5-1	TRBJ2-3	CASSFVPNLGGNTDTQYF	TGCGCCAGCAGCTTTGTTCCCAACCTGGGAGGGAACACAGATACGCAGTATTTT
-	-	TRBV11-3	TRBJ2-5	CASSRKQGLKETQYF	TGTGCCAGCAGTCGAAAGCAGGGGCTGAAAGAGACCCAGTACTTC
-	-	TRBV6-1	TRBJ1-5	CASSEGVGVWGNQPQHF	TGTGCCAGCAGTGAAGGAGTCGGGGTATGGGGCAATCAGCCCCAGCATTTT
-	-	TRBV6-6	TRBJ1-2	CASSIDPNYGYTF	TGTGCCAGCAGTATCGACCCAAACTATGGCTACACCTTC
-	once	TRBV5-4	TRBJ2-3	CASSLRSTDTQYF	TGTGCCAGCAGCTTGAGATCAACAGATACGCAGTATTTT
-	-	TRBV5-4	TRBJ1-3	CASSQDVVSGNTIYF	TGCGCCAGCAGCCAAGATGTGGTCTCTGGAAACACCATATATTTT
-	-	TRBV6-5	TRBJ2-3	CARAYRDTQYF	TGTGCCAGAGCGTACCGGGATACGCAGTATTTT
-	-	TRBV5-5	TRBJ1-3	CASSLEDRLPGNTIYF	TGTGCCAGCAGCTTGGAGGACCGACTACCAGGAAACACCATATATTTT
TRBD1	-	TRBV25-1	TRBJ2-3	CASSEGTGTGTTDTQYF	TGTGCCAGCAGTGAAGGAACCGGGACAGGGACCACAGATACGCAGTATTTT
-	-	TRBV7-9	TRBJ1-1	CASSLHGTNTEAFF	TGTGCCAGCAGCCTACACGGTACCAACACTGAAGCTTTCTTT
-	-	TRBV18	TRBJ2-1	CASSARAAEQFF	TGTGCCAGCTCCGCAAGGGCAGCTGAGCAGTTCTTC
-	-	TRBV5-1	TRBJ1-1	CASSLFGVMNTEAFF	TGCGCCAGCAGCTTGTTCGGGGTCATGAACACTGAAGCTTTCTTT
-	-	TRBV7-2	TRBJ1-3	CASSPVFRDGGNTIYF	TGTGCCAGCAGCCCAGTGTTCAGGGATGGTGGAAACACCATATATTTT
-	-	TRBV5-6	TRBJ2-3	CASSLAPGTTDTQYF	TGTGCCAGCAGCTTGGCCCCGGGAACCACAGATACGCAGTATTTT
TRBD2	-	TRBV7-6	TRBJ2-7	CASSYGASGSSEQYF	TGTGCCAGCAGCTATGGGGCTAGCGGGAGCTCCGAGCAGTACTTC
-	-	TRBV11-3	TRBJ2-7	CASSLGGTAYEQYF	TGTGCCAGCAGCTTAGGGGGGACGGCCTACGAGCAGTACTTC
-	-	TRBV2	TRBJ1-4	CASSLGQGGNEKLFF	TGTGCCAGCTCTCTCGGTCAGGGAGGGAATGAAAAACTGTTTTTT
-	-	TRBV10-3	TRBJ1-2	CATRGGSQINYGYTF	TGTGCCACCCGGGGGGGATCCCAAATTAACTATGGCTACACCTTC
-	-	TRBV6-6	TRBJ2-5	CASSYKPAQETQYF	TGTGCCAGCAGTTACAAGCCAGCCCAAGAGACCCAGTACTTC
-	-	TRBV25-1	TRBJ1-5	CASSPLHGGNQPQHF	TGTGCCAGCAGCCCCCTCCACGGCGGAAATCAGCCCCAGCATTTT
-	-	TRBV7-6	TRBJ2-1	CASSQRQAYNEQFF	TGTGCCAGCAGCCAAAGACAGGCTTACAATGAGCAGTTCTTC
-	-	TRBV27	TRBJ2-3	CASSLLDRSDTQYF	TGTGCCAGCAGTTTATTGGACAGATCAGATACGCAGTATTTT
-	-	TRBV6-1	TRBJ2-1	CASTEGPRRNEQFF	TGTGCCAGCACGGAAGGCCCTAGACGTAATGAGCAGTTCTTC
TRBD1	once	TRBV5-1	TRBJ2-1	CASSLEQGAYNEQFF	TGCGCCAGCAGCTTGGAACAGGGGGCTTACAATGAGCAGTTCTTC
-	-	TRBV18	TRBJ2-2	CASSPGQTPNTGELFF	TGTGCCAGCTCACCCGGACAGACGCCGAACACCGGGGAGCTGTTTTTT
TRBD1	-	TRBV2	TRBJ1-1	CASSRGGQAEAFF	TGTGCCAGCAGCCGGGGCGGACAGGCCGAAGCTTTCTTT
-	-	TRBV5-4	TRBJ2-1	CASSSPTLNEQFF	TGTGCCAGCAGCTCCCCCACGTTAAATGAGCAGTTCTTC
-	-	TRBV18	TRBJ2-7	CASSPSDGGEQYF	TGTGCCAGCTCACCATCCGACGGAGGGGAGCAGTACTTC